A selection of T cell receptor beta chains follows, all from one sample in a study of blood T cell repertoires in COVID-19. Libraries were prepared by immunoSEQ multiplex PCR; TCRdb keeps only in-frame clonotypes and omits some of them. The sample has approximately 230,000 clones, 88% seen once. The sequenced sample was peripheral blood. These receptors were taken from a man older than 75 with acute or convalescent COVID-19. CDR3s include the opening cysteine and the closing phenylalanine or tryptophan. Each record gives: V gene, J gene, clone size, D gene, CDR3 DNA, CDR3 protein. D genes are given only for firm matches. For some rows the clone size is stated as once, few or many, or as a class when expanded; others skip it.

TRBV5-5	TRBJ2-7	-	-	TGTGCCAGCAGCTTGCACATTTACGAGCAGTACTTC	CASSLHIYEQYF
TRBV19	TRBJ1-6	-	TRBD1	TGTGCCAGTAGTATCCGGACAGGGGAGGGGTCACCCCTCCACTTT	CASSIRTGEGSPLHF
TRBV7-9	TRBJ2-3	-	TRBD2	TGTGCCAGCAGCTCCTCACTAGCGGGAGGGCCAGATACGCAGTATTTT	CASSSSLAGGPDTQYF
TRBV9	TRBJ1-2	-	TRBD1	TGTGCCAGCAGCGTAGTTGGGACAGGGGGTAGATTTGGTTATGGCTACACCTTC	CASSVVGTGGRFGYGYTF
TRBV10-3	TRBJ1-3	-	-	TGTGCCATCAGACGGGGCTCTGGAAACACCATATATTTT	CAIRRGSGNTIYF
TRBV18	TRBJ2-1	-	-	TGTGCCAGCTCACTTACTCCGGGACTCATGAATGAGCAGTTCTTC	CASSLTPGLMNEQFF
TRBV7-6	TRBJ1-6	-	TRBD1	TGTGCCAGCAGCCCCGGACAGGGAAATTCACCCCTCCACTTT	CASSPGQGNSPLHF
TRBV7-8	TRBJ1-5	once	-	TGTGCCAGCAGCTTGCAGGGGCCGGTCAGCAATCAGCCCCAGCATTTT	CASSLQGPVSNQPQHF
TRBV7-8	TRBJ2-2	-	TRBD1	TGTGCCAGCAGCCCACGACAGGGGGCGTTCGGGGAGCTGTTTTTT	CASSPRQGAFGELFF
TRBV7-8	TRBJ2-7	-	-	TGTGCCAGCAGCGCCGGACTTTCTCCCTACGAGCAGTACTTC	CASSAGLSPYEQYF
TRBV5-1	TRBJ2-5	-	-	TGCGCCAGCAGTTGGGCTGGGGCGGGGCAAGAGACCCAGTACTTC	CASSWAGAGQETQYF
TRBV9	TRBJ1-6	-	-	TGTGCCAGCAGCGTACAGGGATATAATTCACCCCTCCACTTT	CASSVQGYNSPLHF
TRBV5-1	TRBJ2-7	-	TRBD1	TGCGCCAGCAGCTTGGGGCAACCGGGACAGGGGACCTACGAGCAGTACTTC	CASSLGQPGQGTYEQYF
TRBV7-8	TRBJ1-1	-	TRBD1	TGTGCCAGCAGCCCCCGGGACAGTTACACTGAAGCTTTCTTT	CASSPRDSYTEAFF
TRBV7-8	TRBJ2-7	-	TRBD2	TGTGCCAGCAGCAAAGCGGGAGAGGGTTACTACGAGCAGTACTTC	CASSKAGEGYYEQYF
TRBV6-5	TRBJ2-5	once	TRBD2	TGTGCCAGCAGTTTCCAGCGGGGGCTTGGGACCCAGTACTTC	CASSFQRGLGTQYF
TRBV24-1	TRBJ2-3	-	-	TGTGCCACCAGTGATCCTACAGGGGGGGATCGAACGCAGTATTTT	CATSDPTGGDRTQYF
TRBV5-4	TRBJ2-4	-	-	TGTGCCAGCAGCTTGGGAGGGACACCTTATCAGTACTTC	CASSLGGTPYQYF
TRBV6-1	TRBJ1-4	-	TRBD1	TGTGCCAGCAGTGACAGGGGGCAAAATGAAAAACTGTTTTTT	CASSDRGQNEKLFF
TRBV6-4	TRBJ1-2	-	-	TGTGCCAGCAGTGACGGATCCTGGGCCTTGGGTGGCTACACCTTC	CASSDGSWALGGYTF
TRBV7-2	TRBJ1-6	once	TRBD1	TGTGCCAGCAGCTTAGAGGCCCTAACAGGGGCACCCCTCCACTTT	CASSLEALTGAPLHF
TRBV7-2	TRBJ2-1	-	-	TGTGCCAGCAGCCTAGCAACAGGGAAAGTGAATGAGCAGTTCTTC	CASSLATGKVNEQFF
TRBV2	TRBJ2-3	few	-	TGTGCCAGCAGTGAAGGCGGAGGGGCTGATACGCAGTATTTT	CASSEGGGADTQYF
TRBV5-1	TRBJ1-2	-	-	TGCGCCAGCAGTTTCGCCCCGGGTCTCCAACTGGCAGAAGGCTACACCTTC	CASSFAPGLQLAEGYTF
TRBV6-6	TRBJ2-1	few	TRBD2	TGTGCCAGCAGTCCTAGCGGATCCTACAATGAGCAGTTCTTC	CASSPSGSYNEQFF
TRBV5-1	TRBJ2-7	-	-	TGCGCCAGCACCCAGAACTACGAGCAGTACTTC	CASTQNYEQYF
TRBV11-2	TRBJ2-2	-	TRBD1	TGTGCCAGCAGCTTTCGGTCAGGGGGCACCGGGGAGCTGTTTTTT	CASSFRSGGTGELFF
TRBV19	TRBJ1-4	-	TRBD1	TGTGCCAGTAGTACCTCCGGGACAGGGAATGAAAAACTGTTTTTT	CASSTSGTGNEKLFF
TRBV7-8	TRBJ1-6	-	-	TGTGCCAGCAGCTCTCAGACGAGGAATAATTCACCCCTCCACTTT	CASSSQTRNNSPLHF
TRBV7-8	TRBJ1-3	once	-	TGTGCCAGCAGCTCCCGCAAAGCCCAAGGGGCCGGAAACACCATATATTTT	CASSSRKAQGAGNTIYF
TRBV7-8	TRBJ2-7	-	TRBD2	TGTGCCAGCAGCCCCCTCCGGGGGGCCTACGAGCAGTACTTC	CASSPLRGAYEQYF
TRBV5-5	TRBJ2-1	-	-	TGTGCCAGCAGTCGAACGACTTTAAGCTCCTACAATGAGCAGTTCTTC	CASSRTTLSSYNEQFF
TRBV28	TRBJ2-5	-	-	TGTGCCAGCAGTTCGGAGGGGGCCACGGAGACCCAGTACTTC	CASSSEGATETQYF
TRBV12-3/TRBV12-4	TRBJ1-2	-	-	TGTGCCAGCAGCCAGACAGTGATCTATGGCTACACCTTC	CASSQTVIYGYTF
TRBV7-2	TRBJ1-2	-	-	TGTGCCAGCAGCTCCGGCCCCACCTCGGAGGGCTACACCTTC	CASSSGPTSEGYTF
TRBV5-4	TRBJ1-2	-	-	TGTGCCAGCAGGCCGGAGGGGACCTATGGCTACACCTTC	CASRPEGTYGYTF
TRBV7-2	TRBJ2-1	-	-	TGTGCCAGCAGCTTAGAACAGGGGGGGTTCGATGAGCAGTTCTTC	CASSLEQGGFDEQFF
TRBV6-5	TRBJ1-1	-	-	TGTGCCAGCAGGTATAACAGGGTCTCGAACACTGAAGCTTTCTTT	CASRYNRVSNTEAFF
TRBV5-4	TRBJ2-2	-	-	TGTGCCAGCAGCCAGGCGCGGGCGCGGACCGGGGAGCTGTTTTTT	CASSQARARTGELFF
TRBV4-3	TRBJ1-5	-	-	TGCGCCAGCAGCCAAGAAGGCCAGGAGGACAATCAGCCCCAGCATTTT	CASSQEGQEDNQPQHF
TRBV6-2/TRBV6-3	TRBJ1-6	-	-	TGTGCCAGCAGCCGAACAAGTGAATCACCCCTCCACTTT	CASSRTSESPLHF
TRBV5-5	TRBJ1-1	medium-sized	-	TGTGCCAGCAGCTTGGGTAAAACTGAAGCTTTCTTT	CASSLGKTEAFF
TRBV3-1/TRBV3-2	TRBJ1-1	-	-	TGTGCCAGCAGCCCCGGACTGCTTCCGAACACTGAAGCTTTCTTT	CASSPGLLPNTEAFF
TRBV5-6	TRBJ2-7	once	-	TGTGCCAGCAATATCCTCCAGGATGGCCACGAGCAGTACTTC	CASNILQDGHEQYF
TRBV7-2	TRBJ2-2	once	TRBD1	TGTGCCAGCAGCCTTAGACAGGGAACGAACACCGGGGAGCTGTTTTTT	CASSLRQGTNTGELFF
TRBV7-2	TRBJ1-4	-	TRBD1	TGTGCCAGCAGCGCCACAGGGGGCTCTAATGAAAAACTGTTTTTT	CASSATGGSNEKLFF